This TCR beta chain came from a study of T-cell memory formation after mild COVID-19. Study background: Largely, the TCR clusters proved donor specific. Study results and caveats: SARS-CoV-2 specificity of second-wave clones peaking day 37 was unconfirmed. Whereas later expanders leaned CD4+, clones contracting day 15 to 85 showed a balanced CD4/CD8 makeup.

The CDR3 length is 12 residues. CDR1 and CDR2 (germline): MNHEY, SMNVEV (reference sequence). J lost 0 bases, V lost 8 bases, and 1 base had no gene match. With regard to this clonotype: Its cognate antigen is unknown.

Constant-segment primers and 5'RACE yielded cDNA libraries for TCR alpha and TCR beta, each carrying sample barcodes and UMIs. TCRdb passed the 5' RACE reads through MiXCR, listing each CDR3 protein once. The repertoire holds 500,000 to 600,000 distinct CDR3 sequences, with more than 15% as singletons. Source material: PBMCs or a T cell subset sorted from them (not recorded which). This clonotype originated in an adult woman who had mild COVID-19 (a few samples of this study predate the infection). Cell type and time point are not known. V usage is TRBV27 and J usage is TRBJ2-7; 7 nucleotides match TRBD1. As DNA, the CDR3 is TGTGCCAGCGGGACAGTCTCCTACGAGCAGTACTTC. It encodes CASGTVSYEQYF.